This T cell receptor (beta chain) was retrieved from a study of T cells in Graves' hyperthyroidism and ophthalmopathy. The study, taken as a whole, reports: Stable hyperthyroidism and ophthalmopathy were separated using 13 V-J signatures.

CDR3 length: 20 amino acids. Germline assignment: CDR1 MNHEY and CDR2 SMNVEV (reference sequence). J gave up 0 bases and V 6 bases, and 14 bases lay outside the gene matches. This clonotype was detected many times. The antigen is unknown. Exclusion criteria comprised uncontrolled infection, other autoimmune disease, pregnancy or lactation. It was RNA transcripts that yielded the amplified TCR beta CDR3 regions. Using the HTBI primer set, a first-round RT-PCR was run on the TCR CDR3. TCRdb called the multiplex PCR reads again in MiXCR, with one record for every CDR3 protein. The sample shows approximately 640,000 distinct CDR3 sequences, 15% to 20% of them seen only once.

The receptor was derived from a man in his fifties or sixties with Graves' hyperthyroidism. This chain uses TRBV27 with TRBJ1-6, with 10 nucleotides matching TRBD1. The sequenced material came from blood. The CDR3 nucleotides are TGTGCCAGCAGGATCCCCACGGGACAGGGGTCTAGCTCCTATAATTCACCCCTCCACTTT. Translated: CASRIPTGQGSSSYNSPLHF.